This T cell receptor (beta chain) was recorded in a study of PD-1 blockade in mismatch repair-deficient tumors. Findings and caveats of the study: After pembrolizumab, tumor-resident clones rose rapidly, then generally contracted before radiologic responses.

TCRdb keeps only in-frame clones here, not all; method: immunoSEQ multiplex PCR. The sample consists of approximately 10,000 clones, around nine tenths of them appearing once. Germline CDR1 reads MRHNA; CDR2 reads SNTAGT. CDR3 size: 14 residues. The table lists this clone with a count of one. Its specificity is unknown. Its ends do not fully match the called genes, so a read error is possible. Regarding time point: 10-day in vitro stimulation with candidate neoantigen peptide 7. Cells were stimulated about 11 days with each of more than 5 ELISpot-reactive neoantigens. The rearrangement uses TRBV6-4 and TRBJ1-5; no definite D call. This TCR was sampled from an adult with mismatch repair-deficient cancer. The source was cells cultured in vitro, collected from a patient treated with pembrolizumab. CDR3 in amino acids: CASCEWDSNQPQHF. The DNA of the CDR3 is TGTGCCAGCTGTGAGTGGGATAGCAATCAGCCCCAGCATTTT.